This paragraph reports one T cell receptor beta chain. The antigen is not known. J gave up 3 bases and V 1 base, and 3 bases lay outside the gene matches. This CDR3 has 15 amino acids. Germline V gene lookup returns CDR1 SGHRS and CDR2 YFSETQ. Measured with immunoSEQ multiplex PCR; TCRdb has only the in-frame clones, and not every one. Altogether 70,000 to 95,000 clones are present, roughly 90% being singletons, with the ten largest covering approximately 5%. The data stem from a study of T cell responses to AZD1222 COVID-19 vaccine. Points from the study as a whole: Spike-specific TCR breadth and depth were elevated following two AZD1222 doses. Baseline seropositivity characterized only a handful of AZD1222 recipients. Researchers report vaccine-associated CD4 TCRs spanning spike, with dominance at 160-218 and 743-854. Possibly, clonal diversity was underestimated; donors were largely white British and included more females.

The chain combines TRBV5-1 with TRBJ2-5; 10 bases match TRBD1. The clonotype originates from an adult in good health. Sequencing was performed on peripheral blood, taken on day 0 of MenACWY control vaccination. The CDR3 sequence is CASSLSGTGEETQYF. The CDR3 DNA sequence: TGCGCCAGCAGCTTGTCAGGGACAGGGGAAGAGACCCAGTACTTC.